Reported below is one T cell receptor beta chain. TCRdb keeps only in-frame clones here, not all; method: immunoSEQ multiplex PCR. Of approximately 260,000 clones listed, around 84% were seen once; the top ten hold around 3.9%. The data were taken from a study of blood T cell repertoires in COVID-19. Across the whole study: Nucleic acid was either cDNA or gDNA, and it came from T cells, B-cell-depleted T cells, or PBMCs.

In terms of age and location, participants ranged from about 18 to 95 years and lived in about 25 US areas. Which cohort a participant joined came from the clinical history participants gave. Sequenced sample: PBMCs or T cells enriched from blood (not recorded which). This TCR was sampled from a man aged 25-40 years with acute COVID-19.

Here the CDR3 DNA reads TGTGCCAGCAGTGAGACAGGGGGAAGGACTGAAGCTTTCTTT. Its protein is CASSETGGRTEAFF. The chain has TRBV6-1 and TRBJ1-1, with 9 bases aligning to TRBD1. The CDR3 consists of 14 residues. The germline V gene has CDR1 MNHNS and CDR2 SASEGT. With V trimmed by 3 bases and J by 5 bases, 4 bases remained unmatched.